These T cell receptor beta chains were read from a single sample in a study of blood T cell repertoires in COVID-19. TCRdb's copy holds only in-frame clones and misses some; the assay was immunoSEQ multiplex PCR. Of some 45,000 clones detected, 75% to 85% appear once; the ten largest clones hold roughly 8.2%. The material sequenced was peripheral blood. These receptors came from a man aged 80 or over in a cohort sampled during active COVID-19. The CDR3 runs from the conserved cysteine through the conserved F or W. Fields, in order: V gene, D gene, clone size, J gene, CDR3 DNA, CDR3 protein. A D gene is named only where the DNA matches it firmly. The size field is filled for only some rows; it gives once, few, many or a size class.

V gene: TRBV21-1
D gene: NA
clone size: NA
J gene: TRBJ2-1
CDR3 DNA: TGTGCCAGCAGCAAGGGCGGGGGCTCCTACAATGAGCAGTTCTTC
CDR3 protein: CASSKGGGSYNEQFF

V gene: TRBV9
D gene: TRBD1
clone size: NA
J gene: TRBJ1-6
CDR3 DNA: TGTGCCAGCAGCGTAGGACAGGGGGTTTCACCCCTCCACTTT
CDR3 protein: CASSVGQGVSPLHF

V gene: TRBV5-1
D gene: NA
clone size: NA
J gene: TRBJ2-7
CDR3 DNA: TGCGCCAGCAGCTCATTTTTAGGGGGTTCCCGCGAGCAGTACTTC
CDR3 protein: CASSSFLGGSREQYF

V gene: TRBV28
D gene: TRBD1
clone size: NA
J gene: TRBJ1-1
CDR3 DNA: TGTGCCAGCGGGACAGGGGGCGACATGAACACTGAAGCTTTCTTT
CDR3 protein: CASGTGGDMNTEAFF

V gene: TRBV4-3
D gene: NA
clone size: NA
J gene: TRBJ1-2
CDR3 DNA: TGCGCCAGCAGCCAAGACGTGACCGCGGGCTATGGCTACACCTTC
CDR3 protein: CASSQDVTAGYGYTF

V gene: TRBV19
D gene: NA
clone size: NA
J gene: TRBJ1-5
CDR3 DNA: TGTGCCAGTAGTACTGGAGCAGCGGGCCCGCAGCCCCAGCATTTT
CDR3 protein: CASSTGAAGPQPQHF

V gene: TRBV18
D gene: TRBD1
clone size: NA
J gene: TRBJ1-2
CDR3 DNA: TGTGCCAGCTCACCGGGGACAGCTTTAGCGCTCTATGGCTACACCTTC
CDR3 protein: CASSPGTALALYGYTF

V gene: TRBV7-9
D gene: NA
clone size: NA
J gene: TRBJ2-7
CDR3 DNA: TGTGCCAGCAGCTTAGCGCTAGCGTCGGCCAGGGAGCAGTACTTC
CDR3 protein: CASSLALASAREQYF

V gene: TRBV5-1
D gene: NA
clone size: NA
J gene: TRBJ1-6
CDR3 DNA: TGCGCCAGCAGCTTGGACAGCCATAATTCACCCCTCCACTTT
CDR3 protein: CASSLDSHNSPLHF

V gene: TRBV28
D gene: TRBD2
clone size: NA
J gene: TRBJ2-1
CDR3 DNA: TGTGCCAGCAGTGAGCGGGGGTTCTACAATGAGCAGTTCTTC
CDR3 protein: CASSERGFYNEQFF

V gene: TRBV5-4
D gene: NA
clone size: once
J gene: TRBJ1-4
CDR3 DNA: TGTGCCAGCAGCTTGAAAGTTGGGGGGGCTAGGGAAAAACTGTTTTTT
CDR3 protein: CASSLKVGGAREKLFF

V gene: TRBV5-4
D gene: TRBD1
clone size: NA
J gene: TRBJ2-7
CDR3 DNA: TGTGCCAGCAGCTTGCGGGGACAGGGTAGGTACGAGCAGTACTTC
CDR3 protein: CASSLRGQGRYEQYF

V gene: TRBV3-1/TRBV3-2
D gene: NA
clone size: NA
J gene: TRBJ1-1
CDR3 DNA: TGTGCCAGCAGCCAACTGGCGAACACTGAAGCTTTCTTT
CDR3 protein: CASSQLANTEAFF

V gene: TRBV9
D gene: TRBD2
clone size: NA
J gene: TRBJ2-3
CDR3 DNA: TGTGCCAGCAGCGCTGCTAGCGGGAGGACAGATACGCAGTATTTT
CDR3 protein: CASSAASGRTDTQYF

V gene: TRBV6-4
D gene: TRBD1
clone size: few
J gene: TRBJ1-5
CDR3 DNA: TGTGCCAGCAGACACTTTAACGGGACAGCCAGCAATCAGCCCCAGCATTTT
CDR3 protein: CASRHFNGTASNQPQHF

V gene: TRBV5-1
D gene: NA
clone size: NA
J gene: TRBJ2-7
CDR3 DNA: TGCGCCAGCAGCTTGGTGGGAGGCCTCTCCTACGAGCAGTACTTC
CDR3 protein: CASSLVGGLSYEQYF

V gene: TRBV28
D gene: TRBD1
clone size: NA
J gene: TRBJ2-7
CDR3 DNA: TGTGCCAGCAGGGAACAGGGGAAATCCCTCTACGAGCAGTACTTC
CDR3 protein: CASREQGKSLYEQYF

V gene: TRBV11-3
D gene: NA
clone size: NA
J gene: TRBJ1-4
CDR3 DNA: TGTGCCAGCAGCGGTGCCGGGGTTCCGGCGGCTAATGAAAAACTGTTTTTT
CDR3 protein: CASSGAGVPAANEKLFF

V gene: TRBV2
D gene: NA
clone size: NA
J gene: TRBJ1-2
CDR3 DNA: TGTGCCAGCTGGTCAGGGGAACTTATCTCTGGCTACACCTTC
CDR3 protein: CASWSGELISGYTF

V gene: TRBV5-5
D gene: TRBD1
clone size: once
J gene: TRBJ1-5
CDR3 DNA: TGTGCCAGCAGCACGGGACAGGTTGATCAGCCCCAGCATTTT
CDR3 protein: CASSTGQVDQPQHF

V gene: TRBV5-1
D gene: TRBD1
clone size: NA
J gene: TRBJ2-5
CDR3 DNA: TGCGCCAGCAGCGATCCCCAGGGGGCGGGAGAGACCCAGTACTTC
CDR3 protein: CASSDPQGAGETQYF

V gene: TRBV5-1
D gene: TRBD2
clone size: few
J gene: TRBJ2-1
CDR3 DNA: TGCGCCAGCAGCTTGGGACTAGCGTCGTGGGAGCAGTTCTTC
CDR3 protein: CASSLGLASWEQFF

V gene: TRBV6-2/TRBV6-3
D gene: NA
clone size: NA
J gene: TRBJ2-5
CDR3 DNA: TGTGCCAGCAGTCGGACTATCCAAGAGACCCAGTACTTC
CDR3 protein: CASSRTIQETQYF

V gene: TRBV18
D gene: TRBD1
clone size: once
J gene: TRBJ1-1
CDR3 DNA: TGTGCCAGCTCAACCGGACAGGCTGGGTACACTGAAGCTTTCTTT
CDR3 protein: CASSTGQAGYTEAFF

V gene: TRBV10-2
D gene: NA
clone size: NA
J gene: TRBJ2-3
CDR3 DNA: TGCGCCAGCAGTGAGTCGAATCGGTTAAATACGCAGTATTTT
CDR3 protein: CASSESNRLNTQYF

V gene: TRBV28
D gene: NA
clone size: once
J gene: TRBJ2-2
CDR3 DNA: TGTGCCAGCAAGCCCGTGGGCACCAACACCGGGGAGCTGTTTTTT
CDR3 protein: CASKPVGTNTGELFF

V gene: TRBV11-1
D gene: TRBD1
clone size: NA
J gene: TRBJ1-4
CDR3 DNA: TGTGCCAGCAGCCCGCAGGGACAGCCTAATGAAAAACTGTTTTTT
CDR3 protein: CASSPQGQPNEKLFF

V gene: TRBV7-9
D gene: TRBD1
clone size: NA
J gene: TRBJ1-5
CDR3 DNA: TGTGCCAGCAGCTGTCCGACAGGGGATAGCAATCAGCCCCAGCATTTT
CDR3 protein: CASSCPTGDSNQPQHF

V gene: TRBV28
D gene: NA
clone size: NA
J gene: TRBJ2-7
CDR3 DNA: TGTGCCAGCAGTTCACCCTTGAGGCTCTCCTACGAGCAGTACTTC
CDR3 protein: CASSSPLRLSYEQYF

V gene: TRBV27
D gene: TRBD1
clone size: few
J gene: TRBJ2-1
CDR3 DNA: TGTGCCAGCAGTATAGACAGGGCCAAAAGGAATGAGCAGTTCTTC
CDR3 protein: CASSIDRAKRNEQFF

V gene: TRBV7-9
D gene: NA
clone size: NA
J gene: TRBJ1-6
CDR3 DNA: TGTGCCAGCAGCTTATCTACAGGCGTCTCACCCCTCCACTTT
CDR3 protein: CASSLSTGVSPLHF

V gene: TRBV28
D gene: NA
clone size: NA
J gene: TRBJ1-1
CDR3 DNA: TGTGCCAGCAGTTTCTGGCAGAACACTGAAGCTTTCTTT
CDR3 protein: CASSFWQNTEAFF

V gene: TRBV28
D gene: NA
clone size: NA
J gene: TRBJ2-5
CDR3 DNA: TGTGCCAGCAGTAAGATACAGGGCGCGGAGACCCAGTACTTC
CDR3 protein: CASSKIQGAETQYF

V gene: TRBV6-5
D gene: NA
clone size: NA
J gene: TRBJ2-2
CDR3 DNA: TGTGCCAGCAAGACCGACCGGGGTTCCGGGGAGCTGTTTTTT
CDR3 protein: CASKTDRGSGELFF

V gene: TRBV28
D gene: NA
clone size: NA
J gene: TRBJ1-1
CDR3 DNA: TGTGCCAGCAGCTATATCTCAGGGGCCACTGAAGCTTTCTTT
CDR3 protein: CASSYISGATEAFF